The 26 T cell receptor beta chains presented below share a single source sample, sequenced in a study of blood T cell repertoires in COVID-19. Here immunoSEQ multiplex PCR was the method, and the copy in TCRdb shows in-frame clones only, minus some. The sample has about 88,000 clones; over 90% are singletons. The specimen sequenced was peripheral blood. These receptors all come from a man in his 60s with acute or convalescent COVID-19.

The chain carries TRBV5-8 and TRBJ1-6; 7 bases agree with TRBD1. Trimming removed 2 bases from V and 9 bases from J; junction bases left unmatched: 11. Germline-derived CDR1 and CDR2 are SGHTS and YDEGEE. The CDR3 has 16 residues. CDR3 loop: CASSLRRQGVFSPLHF. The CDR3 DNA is TGTGCCAGCAGCTTACGGCGACAGGGAGTTTTTTCACCCCTCCACTTT. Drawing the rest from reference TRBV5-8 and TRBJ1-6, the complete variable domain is EAGVTQSPTHLIKTRGQQATLRCSPISGHTSVYWYQQALGLGLQFLLWYDEGEERNRGNFPPRFSGRQFPNYSSELNVNALELEDSALYLCASSLRRQGVFSPLHFGNGTRLTVT.

CDR3 sequence reads: CASSSTGTSREQFF. In nucleotides, the CDR3 is TGTGCCAGCAGTTCGACCGGGACTAGCCGCGAGCAGTTCTTC. The chain recombines TRBV28 with TRBJ2-1; TRBD2 matches at 9 bases. After removal of 4 bases from V and 10 bases from J, the junction contained 8 bases not matched to a gene. The CDR3 contains 14 residues. Germline V lookup: CDR1 MDHEN, CDR2 SYDVKM.

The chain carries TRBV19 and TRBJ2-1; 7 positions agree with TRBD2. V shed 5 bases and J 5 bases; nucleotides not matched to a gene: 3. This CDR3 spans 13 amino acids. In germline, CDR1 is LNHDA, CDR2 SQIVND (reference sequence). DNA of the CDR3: TGTGCCAGTAGTCCGGGAGGAAACAATGAGCAGTTCTTC. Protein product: CASSPGGNNEQFF.

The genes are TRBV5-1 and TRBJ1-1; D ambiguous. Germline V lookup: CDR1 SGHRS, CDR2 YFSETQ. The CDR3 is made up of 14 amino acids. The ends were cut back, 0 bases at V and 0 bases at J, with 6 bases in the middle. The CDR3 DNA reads TGCGCCAGCAGCTTGGTACAGTTGAACACTGAAGCTTTCTTT. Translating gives CASSLVQLNTEAFF.

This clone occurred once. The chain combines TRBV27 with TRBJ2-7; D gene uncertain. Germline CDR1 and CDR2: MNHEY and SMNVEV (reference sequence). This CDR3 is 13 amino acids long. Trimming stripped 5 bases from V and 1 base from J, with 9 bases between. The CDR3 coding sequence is TGTGCCAGCAGTATTGGCCTTTCCTACGAGCAGTACTTC. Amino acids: CASSIGLSYEQYF.

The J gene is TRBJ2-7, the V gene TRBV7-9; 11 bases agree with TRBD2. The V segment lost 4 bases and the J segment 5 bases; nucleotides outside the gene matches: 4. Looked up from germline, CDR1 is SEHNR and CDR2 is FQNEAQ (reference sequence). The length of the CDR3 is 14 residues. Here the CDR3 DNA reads TGTGCCAGCAGCTCATCTAGCGGGAGGAACGAGCAGTACTTC. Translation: CASSSSSGRNEQYF.

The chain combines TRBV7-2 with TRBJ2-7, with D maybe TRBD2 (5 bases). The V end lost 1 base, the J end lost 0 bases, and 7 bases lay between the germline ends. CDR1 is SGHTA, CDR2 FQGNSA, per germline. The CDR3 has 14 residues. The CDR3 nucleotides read TGTGCCAGCAGCTTAGGAGGGCCCTCCTACGAGCAGTACTTC. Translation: CASSLGGPSYEQYF.

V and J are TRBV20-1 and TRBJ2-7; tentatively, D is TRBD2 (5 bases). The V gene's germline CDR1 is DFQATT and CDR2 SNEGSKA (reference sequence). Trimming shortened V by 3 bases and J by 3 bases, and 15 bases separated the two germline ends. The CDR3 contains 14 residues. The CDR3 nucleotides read TGCAGTGCTAGTCCAGCGGAGAGGGACTACGAGCAGTACTTC. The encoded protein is CSASPAERDYEQYF.

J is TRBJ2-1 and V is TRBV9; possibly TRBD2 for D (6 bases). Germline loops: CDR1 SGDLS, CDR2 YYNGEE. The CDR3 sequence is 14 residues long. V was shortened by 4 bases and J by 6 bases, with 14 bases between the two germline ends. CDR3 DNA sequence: TGTGCCAGCAGCAACCGGCGGGGAGGCAATGAGCAGTTCTTC. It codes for CASSNRRGGNEQFF.

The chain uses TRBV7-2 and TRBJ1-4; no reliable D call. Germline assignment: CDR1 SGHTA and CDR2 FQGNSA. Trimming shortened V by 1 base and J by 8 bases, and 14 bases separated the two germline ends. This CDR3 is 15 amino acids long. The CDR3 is CASSLVGGIQEKLFF. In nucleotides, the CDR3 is TGTGCCAGCAGCTTAGTGGGAGGTATACAGGAAAAACTGTTTTTT.

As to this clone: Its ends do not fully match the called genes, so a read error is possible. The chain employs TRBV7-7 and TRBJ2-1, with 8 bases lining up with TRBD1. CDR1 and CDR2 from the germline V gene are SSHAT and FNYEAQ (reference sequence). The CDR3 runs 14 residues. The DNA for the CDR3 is TGTGCTAGCAGCTTGGACAGGGTGAACAATGAGCAGTTCTTC. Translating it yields CASSLDRVNNEQFF.

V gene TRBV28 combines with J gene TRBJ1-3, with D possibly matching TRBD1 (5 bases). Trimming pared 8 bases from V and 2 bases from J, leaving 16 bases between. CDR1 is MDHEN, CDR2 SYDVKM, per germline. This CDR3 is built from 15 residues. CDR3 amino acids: CASVGWGAPGNTIYF. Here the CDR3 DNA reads TGTGCCAGCGTTGGTTGGGGCGCCCCTGGAAACACCATATATTTT. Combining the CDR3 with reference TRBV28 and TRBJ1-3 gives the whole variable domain DVKVTQSSRYLVKRTGEKVFLECVQDMDHENMFWYRQDPGLGLRLIYFSYDVKMKEKGDIPEGYSVSREKKERFSLILESASTNQTSMYLCASVGWGAPGNTIYFGEGSWLTVV.

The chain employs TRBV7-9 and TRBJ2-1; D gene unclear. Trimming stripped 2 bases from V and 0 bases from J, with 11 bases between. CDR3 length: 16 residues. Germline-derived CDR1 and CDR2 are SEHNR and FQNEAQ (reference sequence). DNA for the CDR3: TGTGCCAGCAGCTTACTCAGGCGAAGCTCCTACAATGAGCAGTTCTTC. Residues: CASSLLRRSSYNEQFF.

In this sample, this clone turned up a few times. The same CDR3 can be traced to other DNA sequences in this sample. CDR3: CASSPTGRYEQYF. CDR3 sequence (DNA): TGTGCCAGCAGCCCGACAGGGCGGTACGAGCAGTACTTC. The V call is TRBV5-6, the J call TRBJ2-7, with 7 bases fitting TRBD1. The V segment lost 4 bases and the J segment 4 bases; nucleotides outside the gene matches: 5. Germline CDR1 SGHDT, CDR2 YYEEEE. The CDR3 is 13 amino acids.

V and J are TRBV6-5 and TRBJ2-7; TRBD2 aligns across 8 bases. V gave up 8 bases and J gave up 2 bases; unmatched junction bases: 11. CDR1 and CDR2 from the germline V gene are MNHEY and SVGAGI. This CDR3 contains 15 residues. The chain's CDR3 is CASLPGTSIAYEQYF. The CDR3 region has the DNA TGTGCCAGCTTACCCGGGACTAGTATTGCCTACGAGCAGTACTTC.

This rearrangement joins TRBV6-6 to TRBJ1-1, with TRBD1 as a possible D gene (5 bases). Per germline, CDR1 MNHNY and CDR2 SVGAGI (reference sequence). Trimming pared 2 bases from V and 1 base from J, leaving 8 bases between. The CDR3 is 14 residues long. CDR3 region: CASSYGGGNTEAFF. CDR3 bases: TGTGCCAGCAGTTACGGGGGGGGGAACACTGAAGCTTTCTTT.

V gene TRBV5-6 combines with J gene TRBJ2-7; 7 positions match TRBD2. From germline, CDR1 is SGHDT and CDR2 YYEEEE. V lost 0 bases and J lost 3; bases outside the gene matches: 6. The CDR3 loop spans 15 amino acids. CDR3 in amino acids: CASSLGWTRVYEQYF. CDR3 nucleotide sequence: TGTGCCAGCAGCTTGGGTTGGACTAGGGTCTACGAGCAGTACTTC.

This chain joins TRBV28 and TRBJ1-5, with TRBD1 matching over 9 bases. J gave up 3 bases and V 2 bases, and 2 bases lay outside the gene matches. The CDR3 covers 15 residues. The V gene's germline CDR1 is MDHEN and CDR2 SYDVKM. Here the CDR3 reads CASSLGTGYNQPQHF. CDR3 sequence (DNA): TGTGCCAGCAGTTTAGGGACAGGGTACAATCAGCCCCAGCATTTT.

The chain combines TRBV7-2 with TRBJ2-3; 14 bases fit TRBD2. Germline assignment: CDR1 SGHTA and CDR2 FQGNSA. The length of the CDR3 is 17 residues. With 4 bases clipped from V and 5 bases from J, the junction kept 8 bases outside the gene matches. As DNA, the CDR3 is TGTGCCAGCAGCTCCTACCGGGGACTAGCGGGAGTAGATACGCAGTATTTT. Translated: CASSSYRGLAGVDTQYF.

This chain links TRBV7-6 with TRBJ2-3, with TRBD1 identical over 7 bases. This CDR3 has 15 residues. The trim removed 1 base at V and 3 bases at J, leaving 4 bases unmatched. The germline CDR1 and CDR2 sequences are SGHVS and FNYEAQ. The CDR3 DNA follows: TGTGCCAGCAGCTTAGGGACAGGAGCGACAGATACGCAGTATTTT. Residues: CASSLGTGATDTQYF. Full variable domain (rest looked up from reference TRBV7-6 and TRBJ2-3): GAGVSQSPRYKVTKRGQDVALRCDPISGHVSLYWYRQALGQGPEFLTYFNYEAQQDKSGLPNDRFSAERPEGSISTLTIQRTEQRDSAMYRCASSLGTGATDTQYFGPGTRLTVL.

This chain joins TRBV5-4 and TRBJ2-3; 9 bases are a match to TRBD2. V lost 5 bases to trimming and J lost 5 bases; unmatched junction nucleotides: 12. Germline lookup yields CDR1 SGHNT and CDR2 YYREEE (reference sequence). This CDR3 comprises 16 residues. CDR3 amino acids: CASRPGGGRAEDTQYF. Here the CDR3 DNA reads TGTGCCAGCAGGCCGGGGGGCGGGAGGGCCGAAGATACGCAGTATTTT.

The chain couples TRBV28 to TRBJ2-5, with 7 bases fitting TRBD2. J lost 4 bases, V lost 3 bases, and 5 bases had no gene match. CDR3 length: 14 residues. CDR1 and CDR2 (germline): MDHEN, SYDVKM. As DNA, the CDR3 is TGTGCCAGCAGTTTTTGGGAGGGGCTAGAGACCCAGTACTTC. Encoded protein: CASSFWEGLETQYF.

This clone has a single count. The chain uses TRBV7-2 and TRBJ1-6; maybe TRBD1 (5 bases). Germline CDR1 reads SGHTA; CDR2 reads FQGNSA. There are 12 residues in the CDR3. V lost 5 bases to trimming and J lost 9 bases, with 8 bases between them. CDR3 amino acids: CASSHTGSPLHF. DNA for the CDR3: TGTGCCAGCAGCCATACAGGTTCACCCCTCCACTTT. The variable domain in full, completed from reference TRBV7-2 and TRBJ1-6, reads GAGVSQSPSNKVTEKGKDVELRCDPISGHTALYWYRQSLGQGLEFLIYFQGNSAPDKSGLPSDRFSAERTGGSVSTLTIQRTQQEDSAVYLCASSHTGSPLHFGNGTRLTVT.

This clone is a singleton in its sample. The CDR3 is CASSLERHETQYF. The CDR3 coding sequence is TGTGCCAGCAGCTTGGAGCGGCACGAGACCCAGTACTTC. The chain links TRBV11-1 to TRBJ2-5, with D possibly TRBD2 on 5 matching bases. Germline V CDR1 and CDR2: SGHAT, FQDESV (reference sequence). Trimming left V 3 bases short and J 5 bases short, with 10 bases between. The CDR3 is 13 residues long. Full variable domain (missing parts from reference TRBV11-1 and TRBJ2-5): EAEVAQSPRYKITEKSQAVAFWCDPISGHATLYWYRQILGQGPELLVQFQDESVVDDSQLPKDRFSAERLKGVDSTLKIQPAELGDSAMYLCASSLERHETQYFGPGTRLLVL.

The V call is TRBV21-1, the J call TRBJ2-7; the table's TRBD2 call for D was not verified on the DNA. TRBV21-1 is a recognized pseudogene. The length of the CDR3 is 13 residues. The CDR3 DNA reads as TGTGCCAGCAGCCAAGCGGGAGTCCCTACCCCTCTCTTC. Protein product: CASSQAGVPTPLF.

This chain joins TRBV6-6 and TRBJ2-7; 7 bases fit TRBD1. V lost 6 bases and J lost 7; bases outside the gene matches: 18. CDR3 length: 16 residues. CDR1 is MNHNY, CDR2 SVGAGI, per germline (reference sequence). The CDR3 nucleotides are TGTGCCAGCAGACAATCCGCCACAGACAGGGTTGGAGAGCAGTACTTC. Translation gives CASRQSATDRVGEQYF.